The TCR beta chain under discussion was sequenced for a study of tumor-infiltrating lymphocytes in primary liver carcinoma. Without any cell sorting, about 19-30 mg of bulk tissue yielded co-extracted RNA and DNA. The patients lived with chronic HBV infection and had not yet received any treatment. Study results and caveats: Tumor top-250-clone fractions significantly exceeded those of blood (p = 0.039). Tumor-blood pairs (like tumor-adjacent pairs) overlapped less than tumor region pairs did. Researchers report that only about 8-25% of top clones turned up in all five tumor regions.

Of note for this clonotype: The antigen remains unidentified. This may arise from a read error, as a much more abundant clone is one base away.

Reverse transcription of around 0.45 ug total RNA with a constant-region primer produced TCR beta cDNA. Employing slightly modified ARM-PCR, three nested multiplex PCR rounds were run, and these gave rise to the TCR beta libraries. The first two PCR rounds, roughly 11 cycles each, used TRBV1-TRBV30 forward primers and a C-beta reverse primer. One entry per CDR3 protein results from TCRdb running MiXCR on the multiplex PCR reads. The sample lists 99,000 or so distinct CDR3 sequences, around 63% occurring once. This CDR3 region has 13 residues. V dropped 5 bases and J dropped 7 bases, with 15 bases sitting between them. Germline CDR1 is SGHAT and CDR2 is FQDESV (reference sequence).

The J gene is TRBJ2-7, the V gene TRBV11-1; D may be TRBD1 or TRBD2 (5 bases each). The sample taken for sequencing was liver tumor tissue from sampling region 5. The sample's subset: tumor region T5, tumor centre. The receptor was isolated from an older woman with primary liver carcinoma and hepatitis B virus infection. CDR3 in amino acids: CASSPWDGLEQYF. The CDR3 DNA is TGTGCCAGCAGCCCATGGGACGGCCTTGAGCAGTACTTC.